This T cell receptor beta chain was sequenced for a study of molecular identifiers for immune sequencing clone quantification. TCRdb re-called the PCR reads through MiXCR, storing one row per CDR3 protein. The top ten hold about 0.75% of the sample, which has around 470,000 distinct CDR3 sequences, roughly 26% seen once. The V gene end was trimmed by 3 bases and the J gene end by 5 bases; junction bases not matched to a gene: 15. The CDR3 consists of 19 residues. Germline V gene sequence: CDR1 LGHDT, CDR2 YNNKEL (reference sequence). Libraries of naive CD8 cells were prepared from about 19,000 to 1,100,000 sorted cells using 10%, 30% or 50% RNA. Naive CD8 T cell sorting was performed on the CD8+CD4-CCR7+CD45RA+ phenotype.

Source material: naive CD8+ T cells from blood, with Jurkat cell RNA spiked in. Subset of the sample: FACS-sorted CD8+CD4-CCR7+CD45RA+ naive T cells. The sequence derives from a human donor in good health. Some libraries in this study had Jurkat cell RNA spiked in. The V call is TRBV3-1, the J call TRBJ1-6; 8 bases are shared with TRBD1. The CDR3 loop reads CASSHGQGALTKNNSPLHF. CDR3 DNA: TGTGCCAGCAGCCACGGACAGGGTGCTCTAACAAAAAATAATTCACCCCTCCACTTT.